This TCR beta chain was sequenced in a study of cytomegalovirus exposure and HLA in healthy donors. Points on this clone: The antigen is unknown.

60 Vbeta and 13 Jbeta primers were used in PCR. Only in-frame clones appear in the TCRdb table, and some are missing; sequencing was by immunoSEQ multiplex PCR. The sample yields 150,000 or so clones, 60% to 80% seen once. The CDR3 is 16 amino acids. V was clipped by 2 bases and J by 3 bases; unmatched bases: 5. Germline V lookup: CDR1 SGHRS, CDR2 YFSETQ. Findings and limits, study-wide: CMV serostatus stood as the only immune exposure information on hand.

The rearrangement joins TRBV5-1 to TRBJ2-2; TRBD1 matches 9 bases. The sequence was obtained from a man in his fifties or sixties in good health and CMV-seropositive. Input material: PBMCs. CDR3 sequence (DNA): TGCGCCAGCAGCTTCCAACAGGGGGCAGACACCGGGGAGCTGTTTTTT. Its protein product is CASSFQQGADTGELFF.